Below are 18 T cell receptor beta chains sequenced from a single sample in a study of shared T cell receptors in the human thymus. Libraries were prepared by immunoSEQ multiplex PCR; TCRdb keeps only in-frame clonotypes and omits some of them. The sample includes over 650,000 clones, 80% to 90% of them seen just once. Another study also made use of these data, one on human thymus T cells.

The sequencing sample was made of thymocytes. The receptors here all came from a boy under three years old with a congenital heart defect.

V gene TRBV28 combines with J gene TRBJ1-5; D is ambiguous. The length of the CDR3 is 15 residues. Trimming removed 0 bases at V and 5 bases at J, with 11 bases between. Germline V gene sequence: CDR1 MDHEN, CDR2 SYDVKM. CDR3 DNA sequence: TGTGCCAGCAGTTTATGTGGGAGAACACATCAGCCCCAGCATTTT. Translating gives CASSLCGRTHQPQHF. Variable domain in full (rest from reference TRBV28 and TRBJ1-5): DVKVTQSSRYLVKRTGEKVFLECVQDMDHENMFWYRQDPGLGLRLIYFSYDVKMKEKGDIPEGYSVSREKKERFSLILESASTNQTSMYLCASSLCGRTHQPQHFGDGTRLSIL.

This clone showed up just once. The J gene is TRBJ2-1, the V gene TRBV5-6; TRBD1 is a possible D gene (6 bases). CDR1 is SGHDT and CDR2 is YYEEEE in the germline V gene. This CDR3 spans 14 amino acids. Trimming shortened V by 4 bases and J by 14 bases, and 22 bases separated the two germline ends. The chain's CDR3 is CASSPVRTAMEEFF. CDR3 coding DNA: TGTGCCAGCAGCCCCGTCCGGACAGCCATGGAGGAGTTCTTC. Looking up the rest from reference TRBV5-6 and TRBJ2-1 gives the full variable domain: DAGVTQSPTHLIKTRGQQVTLRCSPKSGHDTVSWYQQALGQGPQFIFQYYEEEERQRGNFPDRFSGHQFPNYSSELNVNALLLGDSALYLCASSPVRTAMEEFFGPGTRLTVL.

V usage is TRBV23-1 and J usage is TRBJ1-5, with TRBD1 matching 7 bases. TRBV23-1 is labeled an ORF, and its function is uncertain. The V gene end was trimmed by 10 bases and the J gene end by 4 bases; junction bases not matched to a gene: 13. The CDR3 consists of 15 residues. In DNA form, the CDR3 reads TGCGCCACCCACCTTGGGGACAGACCGAATCAGCCCCAGCATTTT. Its protein product is CATHLGDRPNQPQHF.

This clone is a singleton in its sample. This sequence joins TRBV4-2 and TRBJ1-5; D is ambiguous. CDR3 length: 11 residues. CDR1 and CDR2 (germline): LGHNA, YNFKEQ. Trimming stripped 3 bases from V and 11 bases from J, with 8 bases between. CDR3 bases: TGTGCCAGCAGCCACGCCGGGTCCCAGCATTTT. Translated: CASSHAGSQHF.

This chain uses TRBV7-9 with TRBJ2-7; 9 nucleotides align to TRBD2. With 1 base clipped from V and 0 bases from J, the junction kept 10 bases outside the gene matches. CDR1 is SEHNR and CDR2 is FQNEAQ in the germline V gene (reference sequence). This CDR3 has 18 amino acids. Here the CDR3 reads CASSLEGGVAGDSYEQYF. The CDR3 region has the DNA TGTGCCAGCAGCTTAGAGGGGGGAGTAGCGGGAGACTCCTACGAGCAGTACTTC.

The genes are TRBV7-7 and TRBJ1-2, with TRBD1 matching over 9 bases. CDR3 length: 13 amino acids. Trimming took 6 bases from V and 6 from J; bases not matched to a gene: 5. Looked up from germline, CDR1 is SSHAT and CDR2 is FNYEAQ (reference sequence). CDR3 sequence reads: CASRRTGENGYTF. The DNA of the CDR3 is TGTGCCAGCAGACGGACAGGGGAGAATGGCTACACCTTC. Supplemented by reference TRBV7-7 and TRBJ1-2, the full variable domain reads GAGVSQSPRYKVTKRGQDVTLRCDPISSHATLYWYQQALGQGPEFLTYFNYEAQPDKSGLPSDRFSAERPEGSISTLTIQRTEQRDSAMYRCASRRTGENGYTFGSGTRLTVV.

This chain links TRBV14 with TRBJ1-4; D possibly corresponds to TRBD1 (6 bases). Trimming cost V 1 base and J 2 bases, with 20 bases left between them. The CDR3 has 19 residues. Per the germline V gene, CDR1 is SGHDN and CDR2 is FVKESK. The DNA for the CDR3 is TGTGCCAGCAGCCAAGGCCCAGGGGATTTTATGAGTACTAATGAAAAACTGTTTTTT. Translating it yields CASSQGPGDFMSTNEKLFF.

The chain is built from TRBV14 and TRBJ2-3; 10 nucleotides line up with TRBD2. J was trimmed by 7 bases and V by 3 bases; bases with no gene match: 13. The germline V gene encodes CDR1 SGHDN and CDR2 FVKESK. There are 17 residues in the CDR3. The CDR3 nucleotides are TGTGCCAGCAGCCATACGGAGGCTAGCGGGAGTAGGAATACGCAGTATTTT. This sequence encodes CASSHTEASGSRNTQYF. The variable domain in full, completed from reference TRBV14 and TRBJ2-3, reads EAGVTQFPSHSVIEKGQTVTLRCDPISGHDNLYWYRRVMGKEIKFLLHFVKESKQDESGMPNNRFLAERTGGTYSTLKVQPAELEDSGVYFCASSHTEASGSRNTQYFGPGTRLTVL.

CDR3 region: CASSLVSVAGGAGELFF. CDR3 nucleotide sequence: TGTGCCAGCAGCTTAGTGTCGGTAGCGGGAGGCGCCGGGGAGCTGTTTTTT. The V and J genes are TRBV13 and TRBJ2-2, with 10 bases matching TRBD2. Germline CDR1 reads PRHDT; CDR2 reads FYEKMQ (reference sequence). Trimming cost V 1 base and J 6 bases; bases outside gene matches: 8. This CDR3 has 17 amino acids.

The chain links TRBV5-1 to TRBJ2-3; the match to TRBD2 covers 11 bases. CDR1 is SGHRS and CDR2 is YFSETQ in the germline V gene. The CDR3 loop spans 14 amino acids. V dropped 6 bases and J dropped 4; count of bases not matched to a gene: 4. The CDR3: CASKTSGAPDTQYF. The CDR3 DNA sequence: TGCGCCAGCAAGACTAGCGGGGCCCCAGATACGCAGTATTTT.

V is TRBV28 and J is TRBJ2-2, with D unclear. The germline V and J ends were trimmed by 2 bases and 0 bases, with 7 bases remaining between them. This CDR3 contains 15 residues. Germline loops: CDR1 MDHEN, CDR2 SYDVKM. CDR3: CASSLRVANTGELFF. CDR3 DNA sequence: TGTGCCAGCAGTTTACGGGTCGCGAACACCGGGGAGCTGTTTTTT. Variable domain in full (rest from reference TRBV28 and TRBJ2-2): DVKVTQSSRYLVKRTGEKVFLECVQDMDHENMFWYRQDPGLGLRLIYFSYDVKMKEKGDIPEGYSVSREKKERFSLILESASTNQTSMYLCASSLRVANTGELFFGEGSRLTVL.

This sequence joins TRBV14 and TRBJ2-2, with D perhaps matching TRBD2 (7 bases). The germline CDR1 and CDR2 sequences are SGHDN and FVKESK. Trimming took off 1 base at V and 2 bases at J, with 11 bases between the two ends. This CDR3 contains 16 residues. CDR3 residues: CASSQAGGLNTGELFF. The CDR3 DNA is TGTGCCAGCAGCCAAGCCGGGGGGCTAAACACCGGGGAGCTGTTTTTT.

The rearrangement links TRBV10-3 to TRBJ2-7; TRBD1 aligns across 8 bases. The CDR3 extends over 15 amino acids. Germline V gene data show CDR1 as ENHRY and CDR2 as SYGVKD. J was trimmed by 1 base and V by 6 bases; bases with no gene match: 8. The CDR3: CAIREDRGNSYEQYF. The CDR3 DNA sequence: TGTGCCATCAGGGAAGACAGGGGCAATTCCTACGAGCAGTACTTC.

The V and J genes are TRBV12-5 and TRBJ1-1; 7 bases agree with TRBD1. The junction had 21 bases not matched to a gene; V was cut back by 5 bases and J by 0 bases. The CDR3 loop spans 20 amino acids. Looked up from germline, CDR1 is LGHNT and CDR2 is FRNRAP. For the CDR3, the DNA is TGTGCTAGTGGTAATTACCGCTGGGACAGCATGGTACACATGAACACTGAAGCTTTCTTT. Its protein product is CASGNYRWDSMVHMNTEAFF.

The V gene is TRBV6-5, the J gene TRBJ2-5; no firm D call. The CDR3 consists of 13 residues. The V and J ends lost 7 bases and 4 bases respectively, with 13 bases between them. Germline V gene sequence: CDR1 MNHEY, CDR2 SVGAGI. For the CDR3, the DNA is TGTGCCAGCATGCCCGGTCTCTTAGAGACCCAGTACTTC. Its translation: CASMPGLLETQYF.

The chain uses TRBV28 and TRBJ2-7; D may be TRBD1 (5 bases). The V gene's germline CDR1 is MDHEN and CDR2 SYDVKM. The CDR3 totals 13 residues. V was clipped by 1 base and J by 5 bases, with 9 bases between them. The CDR3 protein is CASSLSRVHEQYF. Here the CDR3 DNA reads TGTGCCAGCAGTTTATCCAGGGTCCACGAGCAGTACTTC.

V and J are TRBV9 and TRBJ2-3, with D hard to call. CDR3 length equals 12 residues. Germline V gene lookup returns CDR1 SGDLS and CDR2 YYNGEE. Trimming removed 3 bases from V and 2 bases from J, with 4 bases in between. CDR3 sequence (DNA): TGTGCCAGCAGCGCCTCCACAGATACGCAGTATTTT. This codes for CASSASTDTQYF.

The chain uses TRBV6-6 and TRBJ1-1; D perhaps matches TRBD1 (6 bases). This CDR3 is built from 16 residues. The V end was cut by 3 bases, the J end by 2 bases, with 16 bases between. Germline V gene lookup returns CDR1 MNHNY and CDR2 SVGAGI (reference sequence). The CDR3 DNA follows: TGTGCCAGCAGTTATTCATCGACAGGTATAAACACTGAAGCTTTCTTT. Its translation: CASSYSSTGINTEAFF.